Listed here are 14 T cell receptor beta chains from one sample, sequenced in a study of cytotoxic CD8 clonotypes in ibrutinib-treated CLL (dated by TCRdb to the early 2020s). This specimen's time point label, per the study, means: 20 to 25 months on ibrutinib. Library preparation was by the immunoSEQ multiplex PCR assay. TCRdb mirrors the immuneACCESS table, restricted to in-frame sequences. Some clones are absent from its copies; in checked studies, under half trace to an unresolved V gene, and the reason for the others is unknown. The sample table lists some 50,000 clones, approximately 60% of them with a count of one. The ten most abundant clones make up around 21% of the sample. The sequences come from PBMCs, collected after 24 months of ibrutinib treatment. The receptors originated from a human donor with chronic lymphocytic leukemia.

J is TRBJ2-5 and V is TRBV7-2; no clear D gene. Germline V CDR1 and CDR2: SGHTA, FQGNSA. The V end lost 5 bases, the J end lost 4 bases, and 11 bases lay between the germline ends. The CDR3 sequence is 13 residues long. CDR3 protein: CASSAWVGETQYF. In DNA, the CDR3 is TGTGCCAGCAGCGCCTGGGTGGGAGAGACCCAGTACTTC.

V and J are TRBV5-1 and TRBJ2-5; a possible D gene is TRBD1 (6 bases). V was shortened by 2 bases and J by 1 base, with 12 bases between the two germline ends. CDR1 is SGHRS and CDR2 is YFSETQ in the germline V gene. The CDR3 is 15 residues long. The CDR3 nucleotides are TGCGCCAGCAGCTTAGGGGGAACGCCCCAAGAGACCCAGTACTTC. This encodes CASSLGGTPQETQYF.

The genes are TRBV5-1 and TRBJ1-4, with 10 bases fitting TRBD1. Looked up from germline, CDR1 is SGHRS and CDR2 is YFSETQ. This CDR3 region has 16 residues. After removal of 5 bases from V and 5 bases from J, the junction contained 9 bases not matched to a gene. This CDR3 reads CASSTSPGQGNEKLFF. CDR3 DNA sequence: TGCGCCAGCAGTACGTCCCCGGGACAGGGGAATGAAAAACTGTTTTTT.

CDR3 bases: TGTGCCAGCATGGGAGGGGGGTTCTACAATGAGCAGTTCTTC. Translated, it gives CASMGGGFYNEQFF. The chain couples TRBV6-5 to TRBJ2-1; tentative D call: TRBD2 (7 bases). Germline V lookup: CDR1 MNHEY, CDR2 SVGAGI. This CDR3 is 14 amino acids long. V lost 7 bases, J lost 3 bases, and 13 bases lay in between.

Only one count was recorded for this clone. The chain couples TRBV11-2 to TRBJ2-1, with TRBD2 as a possible D gene (6 bases). Trimming shortened V by 5 bases and J by 3 bases, and 14 bases separated the two germline ends. The CDR3 is 15 amino acids. Germline assignment: CDR1 SGHAT and CDR2 FQNNGV. CDR3 loop: CASSPTRANYNEQFF. DNA for the CDR3: TGTGCCAGCAGCCCGACTAGAGCTAACTACAATGAGCAGTTCTTC.

V and J are TRBV6-6 and TRBJ1-4; D is unresolved. The germline V gene has CDR1 MNHNY and CDR2 SVGAGI (reference sequence). Trimming removed 0 bases at V and 8 bases at J, with 13 bases between. The CDR3 loop spans 15 amino acids. The CDR3 protein is CASSYSLPSEEKLFF. The CDR3 DNA reads TGTGCCAGCAGTTACTCTTTGCCTTCAGAGGAAAAACTGTTTTTT.

This chain links TRBV5-5 with TRBJ2-7, with TRBD2 matching over 10 bases. V was clipped by 4 bases and J by 0 bases; unmatched bases: 10. Germline V gene lookup returns CDR1 SGHKS and CDR2 YYEKEE (reference sequence). This CDR3 comprises 17 residues. The chain's CDR3 is CASSLPSSGRDSYEQYF. The CDR3, as DNA: TGTGCCAGCAGCCTTCCCTCTAGCGGGAGAGACTCCTACGAGCAGTACTTC.

As for this clone: This may be a read error, as it is one base from a much larger clone. The rearrangement joins TRBV5-6 to TRBJ2-5; D ambiguous. Germline CDR1 SGHDT, CDR2 YYEEEE. With 2 bases removed from V and 5 bases from J, the gap between germline ends came to 4 bases. The CDR3 runs to 11 residues. CDR3 loop: CASSLKETQYF. CDR3 DNA sequence: TGTGCCAGCAGCTTAAAGGAGACCCAGTACTTC. Full variable domain (remainder filled in from reference TRBV5-6 and TRBJ2-5): DAGVTQSPTHLIKTRGQQVTLRCSPKSGHDTVSWYQQALGQGPQFIFQYYEEEERQRGNFPDRFSGHQFPNYSSELNVNALLLGDSALYLCASSLKETQYFGPGTRLLVL.

The V gene is TRBV28, the J gene TRBJ2-5; 11 positions agree with TRBD2. The CDR3 has 16 residues. Germline CDR1 is MDHEN and CDR2 is SYDVKM. The J segment lost 4 bases and the V segment lost 4 bases, leaving 8 bases of the junction unmatched. CDR3 in DNA: TGTGCCAGCAGTTCCGCGGCTAGCGGGGGGATAGAGACCCAGTACTTC. It is translated as CASSSAASGGIETQYF.

The chain couples TRBV19 to TRBJ2-7; 9 nucleotides match TRBD1. The V and J ends lost 8 bases and 0 bases, in that order; junction bases with no gene match: 5. The CDR3 runs 14 residues. Germline assignment: CDR1 LNHDA and CDR2 SQIVND (reference sequence). The CDR3 is CASSRDRASYEQYF. Written as DNA, the CDR3 is TGTGCCAGTTCCCGGGACAGGGCCTCCTACGAGCAGTACTTC.

DNA for the CDR3: TGTGCCAGCAGTCCTCGACTAGCGCCGAACACCGGGGAGCTGTTTTTT. Translating it yields CASSPRLAPNTGELFF. The V call is TRBV7-6, the J call TRBJ2-2, with 8 bases identical to TRBD2. In germline, CDR1 is SGHVS, CDR2 FNYEAQ. The J segment lost 0 bases and the V segment lost 6 bases, leaving 6 bases of the junction unmatched. There are 16 residues in the CDR3. The variable domain in full, with the rest retrieved from reference TRBV7-6 and TRBJ2-2, is GAGVSQSPRYKVTKRGQDVALRCDPISGHVSLYWYRQALGQGPEFLTYFNYEAQQDKSGLPNDRFSAERPEGSISTLTIQRTEQRDSAMYRCASSPRLAPNTGELFFGEGSRLTVL.

The V gene is TRBV5-4, the J gene TRBJ1-1; the D is unclear. The V end lost 6 bases, the J end lost 0 bases, and 9 bases lay between the germline ends. Germline CDR1 SGHNT, CDR2 YYREEE (reference sequence). CDR3 length equals 13 residues. CDR3 DNA sequence: TGTGCCAGCACCTTAGTCTTGAACACTGAAGCTTTCTTT. Translated, it gives CASTLVLNTEAFF. The full variable domain, completed using reference TRBV5-4 and TRBJ1-1, is ETGVTQSPTHLIKTRGQQVTLRCSSQSGHNTVSWYQQALGQGPQFIFQYYREEENGRGNFPPRFSGLQFPNYSSELNVNALELDDSALYLCASTLVLNTEAFFGQGTRLTVV.

The chain combines TRBV7-2 with TRBJ2-7; D assignment may be TRBD1 or TRBD2 (5 bases each). V lost 4 bases and J lost 1, with 8 bases in between. The CDR3 covers 13 residues. CDR1 is SGHTA, CDR2 FQGNSA, per germline. The CDR3 region is CASSSGASYEQYF. The CDR3, as DNA: TGTGCCAGCAGCTCCGGGGCATCCTACGAGCAGTACTTC.

This sequence joins TRBV6-4 and TRBJ2-1; maybe TRBD2 (8 bases). Germline V gives CDR1 MRHNA, CDR2 SNTAGT. This CDR3 has 16 amino acids. V lost 2 bases to trimming and J lost 9 bases, with 20 bases between them. Here the CDR3 reads CASSDVAGYYRGEQFF. In DNA, the CDR3 is TGTGCCAGCAGTGACGTAGCGGGGTACTACAGGGGTGAGCAGTTCTTC.